This TCR beta chain was profiled in a study of brain T cells in children with intractable seizures. The repertoire was sequenced with immunoSEQ multiplex PCR; TCRdb's copy has only in-frame clones and lacks some. The sample holds 60,000 to 85,000 clones, more than 85% seen once. Overall study findings and caveats: HCMV serostatus was not known, and viral specificity came from CDR3 similarity only.

Details on this clone: Its target is unknown.

The CDR3 length is 15 residues. Germline-derived CDR1 and CDR2 are SGHRS and YFSETQ. V was pared by 0 bases and J by 1 base, with 0 bases of the junction left unmatched. Material: peripheral blood, obtained at surgery. This clonotype was obtained from a boy under two years old with tuberous sclerosis and intractable seizures. The chain is built from TRBV5-1 and TRBJ2-2, with 7 bases matching TRBD1. The CDR3 is CASSLDRGNTGELFF. The CDR3 DNA reads as TGCGCCAGCAGCTTGGACAGGGGGAACACCGGGGAGCTGTTTTTT.